This is a list of T cell receptor beta chains from one sample in a study of post-analysis software for immune sequencing data. One entry per CDR3 protein results from TCRdb running MiXCR on the PCR reads. The sample comprises under 200,000 distinct CDR3 sequences, 35% to 40% of which are singletons, and about 26% rests with the top ten. The starting material was blood, obtained after autologous hematopoietic stem cell transplantation. These receptors all come from a girl aged 10 to 17 with multiple sclerosis. Each CDR3 is given with its conserved first and last residue. Fields, in order: V gene, clone size, D gene, J gene, CDR3 protein, CDR3 DNA. D genes are given only for firm matches. Clone sizes are given selectively: once, few, many, or a class where the clone is expanded.

>TRBV6-2/TRBV6-3|few|TRBD2|TRBJ2-6
CASRQGLAGGGANVLTF
TGTGCCAGCAGACAGGGACTAGCGGGAGGTGGGGCCAACGTCCTGACTTTC
>TRBV29-1|NA|NA|TRBJ2-6
CSVSGPVANVLTF
TGCAGCGTCTCGGGGCCTGTGGCCAACGTCCTGACTTTC
>TRBV11-2|NA|NA|TRBJ2-3
CASSLEGRVTDTQYF
TGTGCCAGCAGCTTAGAGGGCAGGGTGACAGATACGCAGTATTTT
>TRBV12-3/TRBV12-4|many|NA|TRBJ2-4
CASRLLAKNIQYF
TGTGCCAGCAGGCTATTGGCCAAAAACATTCAGTACTTC
>TRBV9|NA|NA|TRBJ1-4
CASSPRITGTGEKLFF
TGTGCCAGCAGCCCCCGAATTACGGGGACCGGGGAAAAACTGTTTTTT
>TRBV12-3/TRBV12-4|NA|TRBD1|TRBJ2-7
CASSRGQGASYEQCF
TGTGCCAGCAGTAGGGGGCAGGGGGCTTCCTACGAGCAGTGCTTC
>TRBV20-1|NA|NA|TRBJ2-4
CSASLPGPAKNIQYF
TGCAGTGCTAGTTTGCCCGGCCCAGCCAAAAACATTCAGTACTTC
>TRBV14|NA|TRBD1|TRBJ2-5
CASSRQGKRETQYF
TGTGCCAGCAGCCGACAGGGGAAGCGGGAGACCCAGTACTTC
>TRBV12-3/TRBV12-4|NA|TRBD1|TRBJ2-3
CASSPGQGGTDTQYF
TGTGCCAGCAGCCCTGGACAGGGCGGCACAGATACGCAGTATTTT
>TRBV24-1|NA|NA|TRBJ2-2
CATSDLPRGRGELFF
TGTGCCACCAGTGATTTGCCCCGGGGCCGGGGGGAGCTGTTTTTT
>TRBV5-6|once|TRBD1|TRBJ1-4
CASSADRAPEKLFF
TGTGCCAGCAGCGCGGACAGGGCCCCCGAAAAACTGTTTTTT
>TRBV7-8|NA|NA|TRBJ1-5
CASSLQGGQPQHF
TGTGCCAGCAGCTTGCAGGGAGGGCAGCCCCAGCATTTT
>TRBV20-1|few|NA|TRBJ2-5
CSARDFLAISETQYF
TGCAGTGCTAGAGATTTTCTGGCAATTTCGGAGACCCAGTACTTC
>TRBV24-1|NA|TRBD1|TRBJ2-3
CATSDSGQGADTQYF
TGTGCCACCAGTGATTCTGGACAGGGGGCAGATACGCAGTATTTT
>TRBV6-2/TRBV6-3|NA|TRBD2|TRBJ2-7
CASSPHGWAYTSGYYEQYF
TGTGCCAGCAGTCCCCACGGCTGGGCTTATACTAGCGGGTACTACGAGCAGTACTTC
>TRBV20-1|few|NA|TRBJ1-1
CSARGLPGSGGTEAFF
TGCAGTGCTAGAGGGTTACCCGGGTCCGGTGGGACTGAAGCTTTCTTT
>TRBV3-1|NA|NA|TRBJ2-1
CASSPLGYRNNEQFF
TGTGCCAGCAGCCCCCTGGGATACAGGAACAATGAGCAGTTCTTC